The present TCR beta chain was sequenced within a study of human T cells and chemical hapten exposure. Study summary: Largely, small differences in pooled library volume made per-sample TCR yields vary.

Total RNA extraction was carried out from unfractionated whole blood. General study findings and limits: The number of TCRs over 1 in 1000 frequency stayed unchanged after DPC.

This clonotype was counted a few times. Its antigen remains unidentified. This CDR3 has 15 amino acids. Germline loops: CDR1 SGHRS, CDR2 YFSETQ. Losses at the gene ends were 0 bases for V and 9 bases for J; bases not matched to a gene: 10. Individual cDNA molecules each carried unique molecular identifiers attached by the library. MiXCR, run by TCRdb on the 5' RACE reads, gives a single entry per CDR3 protein. Of about 110,000 distinct CDR3 sequences listed, more than 15% are singletons. The chain joins TRBV5-1 to TRBJ2-5, with TRBD2 identical over 8 bases. The clonotype comes from a human donor in good health. CDR3 region: CASSLAAGVNAAQYF. Written as DNA, the CDR3 is TGCGCCAGCAGCTTGGCAGCGGGAGTAAACGCGGCCCAGTACTTC.